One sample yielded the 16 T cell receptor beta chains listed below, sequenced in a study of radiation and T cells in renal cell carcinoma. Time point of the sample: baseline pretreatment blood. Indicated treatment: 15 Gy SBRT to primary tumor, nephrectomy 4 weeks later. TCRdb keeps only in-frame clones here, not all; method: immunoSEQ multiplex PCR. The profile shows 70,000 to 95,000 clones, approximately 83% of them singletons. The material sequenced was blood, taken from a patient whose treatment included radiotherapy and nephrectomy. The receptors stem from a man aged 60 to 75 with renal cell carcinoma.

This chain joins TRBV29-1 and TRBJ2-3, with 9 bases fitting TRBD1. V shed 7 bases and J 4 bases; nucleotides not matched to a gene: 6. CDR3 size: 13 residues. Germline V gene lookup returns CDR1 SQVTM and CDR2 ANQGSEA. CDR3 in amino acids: CSGRGTGSDTQYF. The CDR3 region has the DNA TGCAGCGGGCGGGGGACAGGGTCAGATACGCAGTATTTT.

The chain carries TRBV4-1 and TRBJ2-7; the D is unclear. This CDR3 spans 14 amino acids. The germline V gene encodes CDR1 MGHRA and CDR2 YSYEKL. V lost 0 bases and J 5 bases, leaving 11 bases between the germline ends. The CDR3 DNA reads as TGCGCCAGCAGCCAAGAAAACGGGCGCGACGAGCAGTACTTC. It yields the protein CASSQENGRDEQYF.

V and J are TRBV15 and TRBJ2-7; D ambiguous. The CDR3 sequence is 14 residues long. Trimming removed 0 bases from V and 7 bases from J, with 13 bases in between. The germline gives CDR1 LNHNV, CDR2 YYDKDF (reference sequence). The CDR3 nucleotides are TGTGCCACCAGCAGAGATCAAGGGTTCTTAGAGCAGTACTTC. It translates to CATSRDQGFLEQYF.

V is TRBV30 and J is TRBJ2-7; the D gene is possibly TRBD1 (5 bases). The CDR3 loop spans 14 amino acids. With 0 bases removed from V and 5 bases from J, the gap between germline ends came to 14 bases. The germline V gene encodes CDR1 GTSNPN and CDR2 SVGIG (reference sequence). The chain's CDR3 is CAWSVGGARNEQYF. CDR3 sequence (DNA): TGTGCCTGGAGTGTCGGTGGGGCAAGGAACGAGCAGTACTTC. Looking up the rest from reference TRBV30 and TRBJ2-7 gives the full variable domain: SQTIHQWPATLVQPVGSPLSLECTVEGTSNPNLYWYRQAAGRGLQLLFYSVGIGQISSEVPQNLSASRPQDRQFILSSKKLLLSDSGFYLCAWSVGGARNEQYFGPGTRLTVT.

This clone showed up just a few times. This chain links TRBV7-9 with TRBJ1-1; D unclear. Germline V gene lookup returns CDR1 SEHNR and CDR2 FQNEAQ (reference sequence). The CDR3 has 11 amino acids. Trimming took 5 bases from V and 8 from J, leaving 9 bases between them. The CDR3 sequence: CASSRLGEAFF. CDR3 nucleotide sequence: TGTGCCAGCAGCCGCCTGGGGGAAGCTTTCTTT.

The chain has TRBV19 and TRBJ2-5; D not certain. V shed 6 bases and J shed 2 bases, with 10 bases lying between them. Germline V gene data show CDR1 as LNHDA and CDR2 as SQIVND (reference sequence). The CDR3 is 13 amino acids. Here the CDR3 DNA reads TGTGCCAGTAGGGGCCAGGCACAAGAGACCCAGTACTTC. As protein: CASRGQAQETQYF.

CDR3 loop: CASSRGLAGGLYNEQFF. The CDR3 DNA is TGTGCCAGCAGCCGAGGACTAGCGGGAGGGTTGTACAATGAGCAGTTCTTC. The chain joins TRBV11-3 to TRBJ2-1, with 15 bases aligning to TRBD2. The CDR3 is 17 amino acids. The ends lost 5 bases at V and 4 bases at J; junction bases unmatched: 6. Germline CDR1 and CDR2: SGHNT and YENEEA. Complete variable domain (other parts from reference TRBV11-3 and TRBJ2-1): EAGVVQSPRYKIIEKKQPVAFWCNPISGHNTLYWYLQNLGQGPELLIRYENEEAVDDSQLPKDRFSAERLKGVDSTLKIQPAELGDSAVYLCASSRGLAGGLYNEQFFGPGTRLTVL.

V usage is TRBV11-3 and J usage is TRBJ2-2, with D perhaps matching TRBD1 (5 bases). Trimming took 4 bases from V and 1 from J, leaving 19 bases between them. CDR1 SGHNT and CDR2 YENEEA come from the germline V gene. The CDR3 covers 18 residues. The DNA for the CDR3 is TGTGCCAGCAGCTCTAGAAGGACACCCGTAATGAACACCGGGGAGCTGTTTTTT. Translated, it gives CASSSRRTPVMNTGELFF.

CDR3: CASSEFPPPGRRTEAFF. The CDR3 DNA reads TGTGCCAGCAGTGAATTCCCCCCCCCGGGACGGAGGACTGAAGCTTTCTTT. V gene TRBV6-1 combines with J gene TRBJ1-1; perhaps TRBD1 as D (5 bases). Germline loops: CDR1 MNHNS, CDR2 SASEGT. The CDR3 sequence is 17 residues long. The V gene lost 2 bases and the J gene lost 5 bases, with 21 bases spanning the gap.

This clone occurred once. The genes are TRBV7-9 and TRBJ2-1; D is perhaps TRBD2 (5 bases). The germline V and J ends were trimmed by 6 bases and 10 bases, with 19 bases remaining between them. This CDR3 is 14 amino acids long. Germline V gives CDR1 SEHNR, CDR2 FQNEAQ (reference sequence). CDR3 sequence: CASSQSSNSGEQFF. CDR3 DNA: TGTGCCAGCAGTCAAAGCTCAAACTCGGGGGAGCAGTTCTTC.

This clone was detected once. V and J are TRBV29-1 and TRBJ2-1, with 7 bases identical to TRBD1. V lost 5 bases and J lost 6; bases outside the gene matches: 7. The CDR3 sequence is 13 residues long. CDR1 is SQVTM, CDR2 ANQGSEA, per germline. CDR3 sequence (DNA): TGCAGCGTTTGCCGGGACAGAGGCAATGAGCAGTTCTTC. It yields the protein CSVCRDRGNEQFF.

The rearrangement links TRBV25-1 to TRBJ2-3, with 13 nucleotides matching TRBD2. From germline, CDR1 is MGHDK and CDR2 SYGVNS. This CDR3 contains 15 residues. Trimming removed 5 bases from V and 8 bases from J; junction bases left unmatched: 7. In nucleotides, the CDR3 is TGTGCCAGCAGTCCTGGACTAGCGGGAGTAGGTACGCAGTATTTT. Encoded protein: CASSPGLAGVGTQYF.

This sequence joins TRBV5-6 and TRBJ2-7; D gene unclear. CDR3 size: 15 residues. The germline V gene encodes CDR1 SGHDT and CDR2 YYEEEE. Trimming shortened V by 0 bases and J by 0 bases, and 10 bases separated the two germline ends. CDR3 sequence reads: CASSLAWGFSYEQYF. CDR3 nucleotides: TGTGCCAGCAGCTTGGCATGGGGTTTCTCCTACGAGCAGTACTTC.

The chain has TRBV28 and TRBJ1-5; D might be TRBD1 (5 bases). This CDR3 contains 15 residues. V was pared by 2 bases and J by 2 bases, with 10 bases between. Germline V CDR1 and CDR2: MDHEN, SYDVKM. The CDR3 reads CASSLRGLGNQPQHF. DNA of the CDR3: TGTGCCAGCAGTTTAAGGGGATTGGGCAATCAGCCCCAGCATTTT.

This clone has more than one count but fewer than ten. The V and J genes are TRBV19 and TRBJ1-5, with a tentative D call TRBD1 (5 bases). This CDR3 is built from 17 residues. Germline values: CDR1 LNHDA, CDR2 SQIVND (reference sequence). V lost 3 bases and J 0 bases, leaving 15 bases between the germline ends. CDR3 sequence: CASSIGTLWNSNQPQHF. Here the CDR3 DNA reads TGTGCCAGTAGTATTGGGACCCTGTGGAATAGCAATCAGCCCCAGCATTTT.

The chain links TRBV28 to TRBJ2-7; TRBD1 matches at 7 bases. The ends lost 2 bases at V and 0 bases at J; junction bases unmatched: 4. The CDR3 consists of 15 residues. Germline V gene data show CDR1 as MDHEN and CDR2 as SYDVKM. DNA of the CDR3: TGTGCCAGCAGTTTAGGCCGACAGGGCTCCTACGAGCAGTACTTC. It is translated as CASSLGRQGSYEQYF.